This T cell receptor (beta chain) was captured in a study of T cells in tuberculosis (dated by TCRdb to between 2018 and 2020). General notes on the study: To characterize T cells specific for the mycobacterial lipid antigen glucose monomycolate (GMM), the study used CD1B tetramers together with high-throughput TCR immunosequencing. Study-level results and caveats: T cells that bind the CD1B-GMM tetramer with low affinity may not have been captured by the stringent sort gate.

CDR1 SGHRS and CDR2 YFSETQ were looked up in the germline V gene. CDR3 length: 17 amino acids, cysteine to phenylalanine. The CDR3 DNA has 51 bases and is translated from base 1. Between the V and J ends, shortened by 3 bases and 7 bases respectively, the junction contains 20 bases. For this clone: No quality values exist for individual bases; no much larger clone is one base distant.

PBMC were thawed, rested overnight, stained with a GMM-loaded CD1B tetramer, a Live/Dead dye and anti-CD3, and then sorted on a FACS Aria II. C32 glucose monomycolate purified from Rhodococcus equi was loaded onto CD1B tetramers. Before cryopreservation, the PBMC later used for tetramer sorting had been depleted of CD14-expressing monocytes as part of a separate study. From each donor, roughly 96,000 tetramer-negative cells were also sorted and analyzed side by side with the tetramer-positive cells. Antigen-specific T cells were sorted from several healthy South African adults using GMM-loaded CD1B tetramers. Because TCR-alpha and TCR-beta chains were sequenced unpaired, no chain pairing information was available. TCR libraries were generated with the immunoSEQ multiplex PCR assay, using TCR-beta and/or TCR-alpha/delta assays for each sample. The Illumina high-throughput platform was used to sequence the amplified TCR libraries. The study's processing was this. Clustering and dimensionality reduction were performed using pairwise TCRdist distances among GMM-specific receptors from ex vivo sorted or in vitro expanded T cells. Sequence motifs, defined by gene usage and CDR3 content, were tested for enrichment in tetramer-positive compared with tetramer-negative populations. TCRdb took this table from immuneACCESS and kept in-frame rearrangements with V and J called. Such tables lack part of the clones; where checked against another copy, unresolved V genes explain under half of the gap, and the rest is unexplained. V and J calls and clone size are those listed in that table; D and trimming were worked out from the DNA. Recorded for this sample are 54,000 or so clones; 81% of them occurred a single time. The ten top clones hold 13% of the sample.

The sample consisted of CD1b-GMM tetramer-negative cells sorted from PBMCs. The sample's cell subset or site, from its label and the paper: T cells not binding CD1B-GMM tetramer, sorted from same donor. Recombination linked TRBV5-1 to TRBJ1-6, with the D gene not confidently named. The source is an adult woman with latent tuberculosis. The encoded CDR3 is CASSSGRGDPVNSPLHF. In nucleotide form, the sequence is TGCGCCAGCAGCTCCGGACGGGGAGACCCGGTAAATTCACCCCTCCACTTT.